What follows are 12 T cell receptor beta chains derived from one specimen sequenced in a study of T-cell memory formation after mild COVID-19. TCRdb passed the 5' RACE reads through MiXCR, listing each CDR3 protein once. This table holds 200,000 to 250,000 distinct CDR3 sequences, 9.5% to 10% found once. The sample was PBMCs or a T cell subset sorted from them (not recorded which). Every receptor here comes from a man aged 18 to 30 who had mild COVID-19 (a few samples of this study predate the infection). Cell type and time point are not known.

This CDR3 is CASSQEIVRAGLSGELFF. The CDR3, as DNA: TGTGCCAGCAGCCAAGAGATCGTCCGGGCAGGTTTGAGCGGGGAGCTGTTTTTT. This rearrangement joins TRBV4-2 to TRBJ2-2; D is uncertain. CDR1 and CDR2 (germline): LGHNA, YNFKEQ. The length of the CDR3 is 18 residues. V was trimmed by 0 bases and J by 7 bases, leaving 21 bases between them.

This chain uses TRBV20-1 with TRBJ2-2; possibly TRBD2 for D (6 bases). The germline gives CDR1 DFQATT, CDR2 SNEGSKA (reference sequence). With 5 bases removed from V and 0 bases from J, the gap between germline ends came to 10 bases. The CDR3 is made up of 14 amino acids. DNA of the CDR3: TGCAGTGCTGGCGGGATCGCGAACACCGGGGAGCTGTTTTTT. Translating it yields CSAGGIANTGELFF.

This clonotype was seen a handful of times. The V and J genes are TRBV12-3 or TRBV12-4 and TRBJ1-6; D is uncertain. This CDR3 comprises 16 residues. V was trimmed by 3 bases and J by 10 bases, leaving 19 bases between them. CDR3 in amino acids: CASSLGRWRLGSPLHF. In DNA, the CDR3 is TGTGCCAGCAGTTTGGGCAGGTGGAGATTGGGCTCACCCCTCCACTTT.

The chain has TRBV6-2 or TRBV6-3 and TRBJ1-1; TRBD1 is a possible D gene (5 bases). V shed 2 bases and J shed 3 bases, with 13 bases lying between them. Germline V gene data show CDR1 as MNHEY and CDR2 as SVGEGT. The CDR3 has 15 residues. DNA of the CDR3: TGTGCCAGCAGTTACGGGAGGGGCGGGTACACTGAAGCTTTCTTT. This gives the protein CASSYGRGGYTEAFF.

The chain links TRBV20-1 to TRBJ2-2; 14 nucleotides align to TRBD2. There are 15 residues in the CDR3. Per germline, CDR1 DFQATT and CDR2 SNEGSKA (reference sequence). The junction had 6 bases not matched to a gene; V was cut back by 5 bases and J by 7 bases. The CDR3 region is CSAPGLAGEVGELFF. The CDR3 DNA follows: TGCAGTGCTCCGGGACTAGCGGGGGAAGTCGGGGAGCTGTTTTTT.

This clonotype was counted at least ten times. The chain employs TRBV13 and TRBJ2-3, with D possibly being TRBD1 (6 bases). The CDR3 runs 15 residues. From germline, CDR1 is PRHDT and CDR2 FYEKMQ (reference sequence). Trimming removed 3 bases from V and 1 base from J, with 11 bases in between. The CDR3 here is CASSFRGGGTDTQYF. The CDR3, as DNA: TGTGCCAGCAGCTTCAGGGGTGGCGGCACAGATACGCAGTATTTT.

This rearrangement joins TRBV15 to TRBJ2-1; 8 bases are a match to TRBD1. Germline V gene sequence: CDR1 LNHNV, CDR2 YYDKDF (reference sequence). The CDR3 spans 16 residues. V lost 1 base, J lost 0 bases, and 2 bases stayed unmatched. The CDR3 here is CATSRGQGSSYNEQFF. The CDR3 DNA is TGTGCCACCAGCAGAGGACAGGGGAGCTCCTACAATGAGCAGTTCTTC.

This chain links TRBV5-6 with TRBJ2-5; TRBD2 matches at 9 bases. Germline values: CDR1 SGHDT, CDR2 YYEEEE. J was trimmed by 2 bases and V by 1 base; bases with no gene match: 9. The CDR3 is 17 amino acids. The CDR3 sequence: CASSLRRTSGLQETQYF. CDR3 in DNA: TGTGCCAGCAGCTTGAGGAGAACTAGCGGGCTTCAAGAGACCCAGTACTTC.

A few counts support this clonotype. The chain links TRBV4-3 to TRBJ1-5; D uncertain. The ends were cut back, 0 bases at V and 2 bases at J, with 8 bases in the middle. CDR1 is LGHNA, CDR2 YSLEER, per germline. The CDR3 length is 15 residues. CDR3 in DNA: TGCGCCAGCAGCCAAGAAATTGTGGGCAATCAGCCCCAGCATTTT. Residues: CASSQEIVGNQPQHF.

This clonotype was found many times. This sequence joins TRBV7-2 and TRBJ2-7; D is uncertain. Germline V gives CDR1 SGHTA, CDR2 FQGNSA. This CDR3 region has 15 residues. The V and J ends lost 0 bases and 2 bases respectively, with 11 bases between them. The CDR3 spells CASSLAVDVTYEQYF. For the CDR3, the DNA is TGTGCCAGCAGCTTAGCCGTTGACGTAACCTACGAGCAGTACTTC.

This chain links TRBV10-3 with TRBJ2-5, with D maybe TRBD1 (6 bases). This CDR3 has 13 amino acids. Trimming left V 10 bases short and J 5 bases short, with 17 bases between. CDR1 and CDR2 (germline): ENHRY, SYGVKD. The CDR3 reads CANGAGEGETQYF. CDR3 nucleotide sequence: TGTGCCAACGGGGCAGGGGAAGGGGAGACCCAGTACTTC.

This clonotype occurred a few times. The rearrangement uses TRBV5-1 and TRBJ2-6, with D perhaps being TRBD1 or TRBD2 (5 bases each). The CDR3 has 17 amino acids. The ends were cut back, 4 bases at V and 4 bases at J, with 18 bases in the middle. The germline V gene encodes CDR1 SGHRS and CDR2 YFSETQ. In DNA form, the CDR3 reads TGCGCCAGCAGCGACCTTGGGGGATCCACCGGGGCCAACGTCCTGACTTTC. Translation gives CASSDLGGSTGANVLTF.